This T cell receptor (beta chain) is from a study of CD4 T cells in relation to SARS-CoV-2 and coronaviruses (TCRdb year 2021). A note on the overall study: In the ViraFEST assay, PBMCs were cultured with antigen for roughly ten days, after which TCR beta CDR3s were sequenced to identify clonal expansions specific to the antigen. A different TCR-beta assay, based on Illumina, was used to sequence expansion assays from other donors in the study. Using patient-derived lymphoblastoid cell lines, the shared crossreactive spike epitopes were mapped to their HLA restriction. The study assessed, at the TCR clonotype level, memory CD4+ T cell crossreactivity between SARS-CoV-2 and common cold coronavirus spike proteins. Samples from three pre-COVID donors and the naive versus memory experiments were sequenced with the Adaptive Biotechnologies TCR-sequencing kit; other data were Illumina-based. An HIV-1 Nef peptide pool or a culture without peptide was used as the negative reference condition.

Regarding this clone: The antigen it binds to is not known. Nothing much larger sits one base from this clone, and base qualities are not available.

What the research found in general, with its limitations: In about 61% of donors, memory CD4+ clonotypes turned up that crossrecognized SARS-CoV-2 and at least one common cold coronavirus spike. Significantly weaker SARS-CoV-2-driven expansion was shown by crossreactive clones than by monoreactive clones, consistent with antigenic imprinting. Small numbers of patients and of tested TCRs were a limitation of the study. No donor contributed both pre-pandemic and post-infection samples, which limited tracing the source of pre-existing responses. Since the crossreactivity analysis centred on spike protein, crossreactivity against other viral proteins was not assessed.

CD4+ T cells from unexposed donors were collected before the COVID-19 pandemic (2011-2018). The EasySep CD4+ T cell isolation kit was used to isolate CD4+ T cells once the cultures had run for under twelve days. As cell number allowed, CD4+ T cells from unexposed donors were tested for reactivity to SARS-CoV-2 S and N and to four common cold coronavirus spike pools. Each well held approximately 2.1 million PBMCs cultured in IMDM containing 5% human AB serum and around 10 IU/ml IL-2. Half of the culture medium was replaced with fresh IL-2-containing medium on days 3 and 7. In general, every peptide culture condition was set up in three replicate wells. The leukapheresis product for the unexposed donors was obtained through commercial purchase. PBMCs were isolated from leukapheresis product or whole blood by Ficoll-Paque PLUS gradient centrifugation. PBMCs were either used fresh in the expansion assay or cryopreserved at -140 degrees C. The QIAamp Micro DNA Kit was used to extract genomic DNA from the CD4+ T cells.

Receptor amplification or capture employed the immunoSEQ multiplex PCR assay. As for how the authors treated the data: During preprocessing, nonproductive sequences were discarded, as were any CDR3s that did not begin with C, did not end with F or W, or were shorter than 7 amino acids. Antigen-specific clonotypes were called with the MANAFEST web app on the basis of expansion relative to the reference and to other culture wells. A clone was considered positive if the clone showed significant expansion compared with the reference culture in 2 of 3 replicate wells at an FDR below 0.05. To be called positive, a clone also had to show significant expansion compared with every other tandem well and an odds ratio greater than 5. Pairwise Levenshtein distance, computed with the stringdist R package after three terminal residues were trimmed from each end, was used as the measure of CDR3 homology. Sourced from immuneACCESS, this table was stored by TCRdb with only in-frame sequences that have V and J called. A share of the clones is absent; for the studies checked, an unresolved V gene accounts for under half, and the remainder has no known explanation. V, J and clone size reflect that table, while D and trimming were determined from the DNA. The sample data list almost 30,000 clones, and 60% to 85% of these were observed just once. The ten largest clones take up about 15% of the sample.

CDR1 is given as LNHDA and CDR2 as SQIVND, both from the germline V gene (reference sequence). V is cut by 6 bases and J by 5 bases, and the space between the germline ends is 9 bases. From the cysteine up to the phenylalanine, the CDR3 has a length of 12 residues. Only the CDR3 region is kept as DNA, spanning 36 bases read in frame from base 1. The rearranged segments are TRBV19 and TRBJ2-3, with TRBD2 perhaps the D gene, on 6 matching bases. The sequence came from a human donor in good health. Input material: CD4+ T cells from PBMCs, cultured in vitro. The CDR3 here reads CASRGGGDTQYF. The sequenced DNA is TGTGCCAGTAGGGGGGGAGGAGATACGCAGTATTTT.